This TCR beta chain emerged from a study of T cell responses to AZD1222 COVID-19 vaccine. The study's findings and limits: Increases in Spike-specific TCR breadth and depth were seen after two AZD1222 doses. Unmutated variant regions are reportedly targeted by nearly half of spike-specific TCRs.

Second doses were pooled across both intervals (about 4 or about 12 weeks). Using immunoSEQ multiplex PCR, the repertoire was profiled, and TCRdb retains in-frame clones only, with some absent. This table has tens of thousands of clones, about nine tenths appearing once. CDR1 and CDR2 (germline): MGHRA, YSYEKL. CDR3 size: 18 residues. Trimming took off 2 bases at V and 1 base at J, with 15 bases between the two ends. A word on this clone: Its specificity is not known.

This specimen consisted of peripheral blood, obtained 28 days after the second AZD1222 dose. This chain connects TRBV4-1 to TRBJ2-6; D possibly corresponds to TRBD1 (6 bases). The source of this sequence is an adult who received the AZD1222 COVID-19 vaccine. The CDR3 protein is CASSQMGHPRSGANVLTF. CDR3 DNA sequence: TGCGCCAGCAGCCAAATGGGACACCCCCGATCTGGGGCCAACGTCCTGACTTTC.